Below, 18 T cell receptor beta chains from the same sample are listed, as sequenced in a study of PD-L1 blockade in urothelial cancer (TCRdb year 2017). Library preparation employed the immunoSEQ multiplex PCR assay. The immuneACCESS repertoire file appears here via TCRdb, limited to in-frame rearrangements. These files lack a portion of the clones; in checked studies, under half of the deficit traces to unresolved V genes, and the cause of the others is not known. The sample contains about 69,000 clones, around nine tenths of them found a single time. The biggest ten clones account for roughly 3.4% of the sample. Sequenced here: PBMCs, sampled around atezolizumab (anti-PD-L1) treatment. The receptors come from a man aged 60 to 69 with urothelial cancer.

The gene calls are TRBV10-2 and TRBJ1-6, with 7 bases matching TRBD1. Trimming took 3 bases from V and 7 from J; bases not matched to a gene: 6. There are 15 residues in the CDR3. Germline V CDR1 and CDR2: WSHSY, SAAADI. For the CDR3, the DNA is TGCGCCAGCAGTGAAGAGGGGGCGGGAAATTCACCCCTCCACTTT. Protein: CASSEEGAGNSPLHF.

The chain joins TRBV10-3 to TRBJ1-1, with unresolved D. The V end lost 7 bases, the J end lost 11 bases, and 20 bases lay between the germline ends. CDR3 length: 13 amino acids. Germline CDR1 is ENHRY and CDR2 is SYGVKD. The CDR3 spells CAITRGIFGIAFF. CDR3 nucleotides: TGTGCCATCACACGAGGGATCTTTGGGATCGCTTTCTTT.

V and J are TRBV7-9 and TRBJ1-2; possible D gene TRBD1, 6 bases. The V end lost 5 bases, the J end lost 6 bases, and 13 bases lay between the germline ends. The V gene's germline CDR1 is SEHNR and CDR2 FQNEAQ (reference sequence). This CDR3 comprises 13 residues. CDR3 sequence: CASSVQGIDGYTF. For the CDR3, the DNA is TGTGCCAGCAGCGTACAGGGAATTGATGGCTACACCTTC.

The chain couples TRBV7-8 to TRBJ1-5, with D possibly being TRBD1 (5 bases). The CDR3 loop spans 14 amino acids. V was trimmed by 4 bases and J by 1 base, leaving 8 bases between them. Per the germline V gene, CDR1 is SGHVS and CDR2 is FQNEAQ. CDR3 nucleotide sequence: TGTGCCAGCAGCTCCCGACAGAGCAATCAGCCCCAGCATTTT. Translation gives CASSSRQSNQPQHF.

This chain connects TRBV29-1 to TRBJ2-1; 14 bases align to TRBD2. With 5 bases clipped from V and 10 bases from J, the junction kept 7 bases outside the gene matches. The germline V gene has CDR1 SQVTM and CDR2 ANQGSEA. The CDR3 is 14 amino acids. The CDR3 here is CSVNGLAGGREQFF. The CDR3 DNA sequence: TGCAGCGTTAACGGACTAGCGGGAGGCCGAGAGCAGTTCTTC.

This clone came up a few times. This chain uses TRBV9 with TRBJ1-2; D is undetermined. Per germline, CDR1 SGDLS and CDR2 YYNGEE. CDR3 size: 13 residues. Trimming removed 0 bases at V and 4 bases at J, with 7 bases between. CDR3 DNA sequence: TGTGCCAGCAGCGTAGTCCTAGGCTATGGCTACACCTTC. Translated: CASSVVLGYGYTF.

This clone is a singleton in its sample. The CDR3 loop is CASSRDSTNEKLFF. For the CDR3, the DNA is TGCGCCAGCAGCCGGGACAGCACGAATGAAAAACTGTTTTTT. The chain recombines TRBV5-1 with TRBJ1-4; TRBD1 agrees at 7 bases. V lost 4 bases, J lost 5 bases, and 5 bases stayed unmatched. The CDR3 has 14 amino acids. Germline V CDR1 and CDR2: SGHRS, YFSETQ.

V is TRBV7-2 and J is TRBJ1-1; 9 bases are shared with TRBD1. Germline-derived CDR1 and CDR2 are SGHTA and FQGNSA. V trimming: 5 bases; J trimming: 4 bases; junction bases outside the gene matches: 8. This CDR3 has 15 amino acids. The CDR3 protein is CASSAQGAPGTEAFF. CDR3 nucleotide sequence: TGTGCCAGCAGCGCACAGGGGGCGCCGGGCACTGAAGCTTTCTTT.

Here the CDR3 DNA reads TGTGCCAGCGGGACAGGCTCCTACGAGCAGTACTTC. Translated, it gives CASGTGSYEQYF. The rearrangement joins TRBV19 to TRBJ2-7; 8 positions match TRBD1. The CDR3 covers 12 residues. Germline CDR1 is LNHDA and CDR2 is SQIVND (reference sequence). Trimming removed 9 bases from V and 0 bases from J; junction bases left unmatched: 1.

The V and J genes are TRBV7-8 and TRBJ1-1, with no clear D. The germline V gene encodes CDR1 SGHVS and CDR2 FQNEAQ. The CDR3 extends over 17 amino acids. The V end was cut by 1 base, the J end by 0 bases, with 15 bases between. In nucleotides, the CDR3 is TGTGCCAGCAGCTTAGGAGGGTTCTACGACATGAACACTGAAGCTTTCTTT. It translates to CASSLGGFYDMNTEAFF.

V is TRBV5-6 and J is TRBJ2-5, with D possibly TRBD2 on 6 matching bases. CDR1 is SGHDT, CDR2 YYEEEE, per germline. Trimming took 2 bases from V and 4 from J, leaving 9 bases between them. The CDR3 spans 13 residues. The CDR3 region is CASSLEGGETQYF. The CDR3 region has the DNA TGTGCCAGCAGCTTAGAGGGAGGAGAGACCCAGTACTTC.

The genes are TRBV5-1 and TRBJ2-2; 9 bases are a match to TRBD1. J was trimmed by 3 bases and V by 1 base; bases with no gene match: 10. Germline V gene sequence: CDR1 SGHRS, CDR2 YFSETQ. This CDR3 has 18 amino acids. The CDR3: CASSLSGTGTGYTGELFF. CDR3 sequence (DNA): TGCGCCAGCAGCTTGTCTGGGACAGGGACAGGGTACACCGGGGAGCTGTTTTTT.

The CDR3, as DNA: TGTGCCAGCAGCTTGCAAATGACTAGCGGGAGGGCCGGTGCTACGCAGTATTTT. Translated, it gives CASSLQMTSGRAGATQYF. This chain uses TRBV11-2 with TRBJ2-3; 14 bases agree with TRBD2. Unmatched junction bases numbered 13, after V lost 3 bases and J lost 8 bases. Germline CDR1 is SGHAT and CDR2 is FQNNGV. The CDR3 has 18 amino acids. Full variable domain (remainder filled in from reference TRBV11-2 and TRBJ2-3): EAGVAQSPRYKIIEKRQSVAFWCNPISGHATLYWYQQILGQGPKLLIQFQNNGVVDDSQLPKDRFSAERLKGVDSTLKIQPAKLEDSAVYLCASSLQMTSGRAGATQYFGPGTRLTVL.

V usage is TRBV5-1 and J usage is TRBJ2-7; 9 bases fit TRBD1. Per germline, CDR1 SGHRS and CDR2 YFSETQ. This CDR3 is 15 amino acids long. The V and J ends lost 1 base and 5 bases, in that order; junction bases with no gene match: 7. CDR3 in amino acids: CASSLSGTGRNEQYF. Written as DNA, the CDR3 is TGCGCCAGCAGCTTGTCCGGGACAGGGCGGAACGAGCAGTACTTC.

This clone has just one count. The chain employs TRBV5-4 and TRBJ2-1; the match to TRBD1 covers 7 bases. J lost 8 bases, V lost 4 bases, and 12 bases had no gene match. The length of the CDR3 is 15 residues. The germline V gene has CDR1 SGHNT and CDR2 YYREEE (reference sequence). The CDR3 DNA reads TGTGCCAGCAGCCACCAGTCCAAGAGGGGGCATGAGCAGTTCTTC. Its translation is CASSHQSKRGHEQFF.

This clone was seen just once. The rearrangement uses TRBV7-2 and TRBJ2-1; 9 positions agree with TRBD1. The CDR3 contains 14 residues. V dropped 6 bases and J dropped 5; count of bases not matched to a gene: 5. Germline V CDR1 and CDR2: SGHTA, FQGNSA. The CDR3 DNA reads TGTGCCAGCAGGCCGGGACAGGGACACAATGAGCAGTTCTTC. The encoded protein is CASRPGQGHNEQFF.

J is TRBJ2-7 and V is TRBV5-1; D may be TRBD2 (7 bases). Trimming pared 4 bases from V and 2 bases from J, leaving 10 bases between. Germline values: CDR1 SGHRS, CDR2 YFSETQ. This CDR3 is 13 amino acids long. CDR3 sequence: CASSAGGPYEQYF. Written as DNA, the CDR3 is TGCGCCAGCAGCGCCGGGGGGCCCTACGAGCAGTACTTC.

This chain joins TRBV27 and TRBJ1-1; 7 bases fit TRBD1. The V gene's germline CDR1 is MNHEY and CDR2 SMNVEV (reference sequence). The CDR3 loop spans 19 amino acids. With V trimmed by 5 bases and J by 1 base, 19 bases remained unmatched. The CDR3 bases are TGTGCCAGCAGTCCCCTCGGACAGGCCGGGTATGACGGGAACACTGAAGCTTTCTTT. Translated, it gives CASSPLGQAGYDGNTEAFF.